Listed below are T cell receptor beta chains from one sample, sequenced in a study of vaccination and CD4 T cells after COVID-19. TCRdb recomputed calls from the PCR reads with MiXCR, one row per CDR3 protein. The sample has some 33,000 distinct CDR3 sequences, 36% seen once. The input for sequencing was CD4+ T cells from blood, taken about 7 months after SARS-CoV-2 vaccination. The receptors come from a human donor who had recovered from COVID-19. CDR3s include the opening cysteine and the closing phenylalanine or tryptophan.

TRBV19	TRBJ2-5	CASSITGPGPQYF
TRBV7-9	TRBJ1-2	CASSSLDVDGGTF
TRBV6-5	TRBJ2-7	CASSSRYNMFSEQYF
TRBV20-1	TRBJ1-5	CSARDPVNQPQHF
TRBV20-1	TRBJ1-6	CSARTTGTNNSPLHF
TRBV6-1	TRBJ1-2	CASCWDRNRPNYGYTF
TRBV19	TRBJ1-6	CASSSPGTANSPLHF
TRBV20-1	TRBJ2-3	CSATSGRGWRDTQYF
TRBV7-8	TRBJ2-7	CASSQSHEQYF
TRBV6-2/TRBV6-3	TRBJ1-5	CASSFSFEPQHF
TRBV7-8	TRBJ1-1	CASSATVNTEAFF
TRBV6-1	TRBJ2-5	CASRPGGILETQYF
TRBV27	TRBJ2-1	CASSLIQSSYNEQFF
TRBV6-1	TRBJ1-6	CASSRTVWNSPLHF
TRBV11-1	TRBJ2-6	CASSRGPGANVLTF
TRBV18	TRBJ2-3	CASSQLAGGPYTQYF
TRBV12-3/TRBV12-4	TRBJ2-3	CASSKGLPTDTQYF
TRBV7-9	TRBJ2-3	CASSFGTPRTDTQYF
TRBV19	TRBJ2-3	CATGQSVSTQYF
TRBV7-2	TRBJ2-7	CASSFRAGVGEQYF
TRBV7-9	TRBJ1-1	CASSLDQGSTEAFF
TRBV7-2	TRBJ2-1	CASSIWTATYNEQFF
TRBV24-1	TRBJ2-1	CATGGTGGHNEQIF
TRBV10-3	TRBJ1-2	CAISVLYGYTF
TRBV6-5	TRBJ2-1	CASSYSTSGRDEQFF
TRBV27	TRBJ1-1	CASGDREAEAFF
TRBV6-5	TRBJ2-2	CASSYGAENTGELFF
TRBV7-2	TRBJ2-5	CASSPSRASAKTQYF
TRBV7-9	TRBJ1-6	CASSPLTAKSSYNSPLHF
TRBV12-3/TRBV12-4	TRBJ2-1	CASSPGPGSEQFF
TRBV27	TRBJ2-1	CASSQGWARSNEQFF
TRBV7-2	TRBJ2-1	CASSLAPSGGYNEQFF
TRBV7-3	TRBJ2-1	CASSLKSGLAANNEQFF
TRBV29-1	TRBJ2-5	CSVRTDSGETQYF
TRBV19	TRBJ1-5	CASSSGQGNQPQHF
TRBV30	TRBJ2-5	CAWTLGQGLQETQYF
TRBV20-1	TRBJ2-3	CSARATSGADTQYF
TRBV6-2/TRBV6-3	TRBJ2-3	CASSYPPLAGWDTQYF
TRBV6-1	TRBJ2-5	CASSLPGVETQYF
TRBV19	TRBJ2-7	CASSRTSESYEQYF
TRBV6-1	TRBJ1-1	CASRSDSEAFF
TRBV24-1	TRBJ2-5	CATSDPSGSQQETQYF
TRBV15	TRBJ2-5	CATSPVGLPQETQYF
TRBV20-1	TRBJ1-5	CSGQDSNQPQHF
TRBV7-2	TRBJ2-5	CASSPNKETQYF
TRBV20-1	TRBJ2-7	CSADRDSYEQYF
TRBV7-2	TRBJ1-5	CASSYDVVYSNQPQHF
TRBV6-2/TRBV6-3	TRBJ2-3	CASTDRTDTQYF
TRBV4-1	TRBJ2-3	CASSQSSTDTQYF
TRBV27	TRBJ1-5	CASSLSRVGQPQHF
TRBV18	TRBJ2-1	CASSPTGTGDYNEQFF
TRBV20-1	TRBJ2-1	CSARVNSGYPPNEQFF